This is a list of T cell receptor beta chains from one sample in a study of T cell changes during pregnancy in multiple sclerosis. This table comes from immunoSEQ multiplex PCR, and its TCRdb copy is limited to in-frame clones, with some not included. The sample lists 30,000 to 35,000 clones; around 90% were seen once. The sample in question was CD4+ T cells from peripheral blood mononuclear cells, obtained in the third trimester of pregnancy. The source of these receptors is a female donor in good health, enrolled as a control in a pregnancy study. Both conserved end residues are trimmed from each CDR3. A D gene is named only where the DNA matches it firmly. For some rows the clone size is stated as once, few or many, or as a class when expanded; others skip it.

CDR3aa: ASSLGLGTPDNEQF
d_gene: .
v_gene: TRBV11-3
j_gene: TRBJ2-1
abundance: once

CDR3aa: ATSRTSGNTEAF
d_gene: .
v_gene: TRBV15
j_gene: TRBJ1-1
abundance: .

CDR3aa: ASTNRDRGFLETQY
d_gene: .
v_gene: TRBV11-2
j_gene: TRBJ2-5
abundance: .

CDR3aa: AWSLLAGGSGDTQY
d_gene: TRBD2
v_gene: TRBV30
j_gene: TRBJ2-3
abundance: .

CDR3aa: ASSLQGTDSAQGPEAF
d_gene: .
v_gene: TRBV7-6
j_gene: TRBJ1-1
abundance: .

CDR3aa: ASRIGGTYEQY
d_gene: .
v_gene: TRBV14
j_gene: TRBJ2-7
abundance: .

CDR3aa: ASSLDGQGRRGKIGGYT
d_gene: TRBD1
v_gene: TRBV11-3
j_gene: TRBJ1-2
abundance: .

CDR3aa: ASSFPTGEYYSPLH
d_gene: TRBD1
v_gene: TRBV27
j_gene: TRBJ1-6
abundance: .

CDR3aa: ASSSGTSYEQY
d_gene: .
v_gene: TRBV6-6
j_gene: TRBJ2-7
abundance: .

CDR3aa: ASSREGLSYNEQF
d_gene: .
v_gene: TRBV19
j_gene: TRBJ2-1
abundance: .

CDR3aa: ASSSQDRVWTDTQY
d_gene: TRBD1
v_gene: TRBV5-4
j_gene: TRBJ2-3
abundance: .

CDR3aa: ASSLGQYSYEQY
d_gene: .
v_gene: TRBV7-8
j_gene: TRBJ2-7
abundance: .

CDR3aa: ASSPPSSSYNEQF
d_gene: .
v_gene: TRBV18
j_gene: TRBJ2-1
abundance: .

CDR3aa: AWSVGSVGSGNTIY
d_gene: .
v_gene: TRBV30
j_gene: TRBJ1-3
abundance: .

CDR3aa: ASRGISSYNEQF
d_gene: .
v_gene: TRBV7-8
j_gene: TRBJ2-1
abundance: .

CDR3aa: ASSQAFGGNYNEQF
d_gene: TRBD2
v_gene: TRBV5-6
j_gene: TRBJ2-1
abundance: .

CDR3aa: ASSLIRGNQPQH
d_gene: .
v_gene: TRBV7-8
j_gene: TRBJ1-5
abundance: .

CDR3aa: ASSLRLAGDNEQF
d_gene: TRBD2
v_gene: TRBV7-6
j_gene: TRBJ2-1
abundance: .

CDR3aa: AISDLGTSYNEQF
d_gene: TRBD2
v_gene: TRBV10-3
j_gene: TRBJ2-1
abundance: once

CDR3aa: ASSPRKGGRHQETQY
d_gene: TRBD2
v_gene: TRBV7-2
j_gene: TRBJ2-5
abundance: .

CDR3aa: AIPRTGDTGELF
d_gene: TRBD1
v_gene: TRBV7-9
j_gene: TRBJ2-2
abundance: .

CDR3aa: ASSVDTSGGQRETQY
d_gene: TRBD2
v_gene: TRBV9
j_gene: TRBJ2-5
abundance: .

CDR3aa: ASSFGSGGTSTDTQY
d_gene: TRBD2
v_gene: TRBV7-9
j_gene: TRBJ2-3
abundance: .

CDR3aa: ASRTGFNTGELF
d_gene: TRBD1
v_gene: TRBV6-5
j_gene: TRBJ2-2
abundance: .

CDR3aa: ASSLGGVPGY
d_gene: .
v_gene: TRBV7-9
j_gene: TRBJ2-7
abundance: .

CDR3aa: ASSFPGQGPPKLF
d_gene: .
v_gene: TRBV28
j_gene: TRBJ1-4
abundance: .

CDR3aa: ASSEVRTGKTEAF
d_gene: TRBD1
v_gene: TRBV2
j_gene: TRBJ1-1
abundance: .

CDR3aa: ASSLAPGGAEAF
d_gene: TRBD1
v_gene: TRBV5-1
j_gene: TRBJ1-1
abundance: once

CDR3aa: SVEDPDFYEQY
d_gene: .
v_gene: TRBV29-1
j_gene: TRBJ2-7
abundance: .

CDR3aa: SARRTDEQF
d_gene: .
v_gene: TRBV20-1
j_gene: TRBJ2-1
abundance: .

CDR3aa: ASSLRDRQYTEAF
d_gene: TRBD1
v_gene: TRBV9
j_gene: TRBJ1-1
abundance: .

CDR3aa: AIRGQGVNTEAF
d_gene: TRBD1
v_gene: TRBV10-3
j_gene: TRBJ1-1
abundance: few

CDR3aa: ASSLGELRLAGNEQF
d_gene: TRBD2
v_gene: TRBV5-6
j_gene: TRBJ2-1
abundance: .

CDR3aa: ASTSASRGRGYT
d_gene: .
v_gene: TRBV2
j_gene: TRBJ1-2
abundance: .

CDR3aa: ASSLGGLGRGVGGYT
d_gene: .
v_gene: TRBV7-2
j_gene: TRBJ1-2
abundance: few

CDR3aa: ASSLGGRNSYNEQF
d_gene: TRBD2
v_gene: TRBV5-4
j_gene: TRBJ2-1
abundance: once

CDR3aa: ASSPRGYDGYT
d_gene: .
v_gene: TRBV19
j_gene: TRBJ1-2
abundance: .

CDR3aa: ASSRTAGRNQPQH
d_gene: .
v_gene: TRBV27
j_gene: TRBJ1-5
abundance: once

CDR3aa: ASSFGQGNSPLH
d_gene: TRBD1
v_gene: TRBV13
j_gene: TRBJ1-6
abundance: few

CDR3aa: ASAWDSVNTEAF
d_gene: TRBD1
v_gene: TRBV19
j_gene: TRBJ1-1
abundance: .

CDR3aa: SVGVAGAPSTDTQY
d_gene: TRBD2
v_gene: TRBV29-1
j_gene: TRBJ2-3
abundance: .

CDR3aa: ASSLDGGSNEQF
d_gene: .
v_gene: TRBV11-3
j_gene: TRBJ2-1
abundance: .

CDR3aa: ASSQNSYSGNEQF
d_gene: .
v_gene: TRBV14
j_gene: TRBJ2-1
abundance: .

CDR3aa: ASTESGGVRGYT
d_gene: .
v_gene: TRBV25-1
j_gene: TRBJ1-2
abundance: .

CDR3aa: AWSATGSGNTIY
d_gene: .
v_gene: TRBV30
j_gene: TRBJ1-3
abundance: .

CDR3aa: ASSVEGAPNTEAF
d_gene: TRBD1
v_gene: TRBV9
j_gene: TRBJ1-1
abundance: .

CDR3aa: ASSLAGKDYGYT
d_gene: .
v_gene: TRBV5-6
j_gene: TRBJ1-2
abundance: .

CDR3aa: ASSDRGLSYNEQF
d_gene: TRBD1
v_gene: TRBV9
j_gene: TRBJ2-1
abundance: .

CDR3aa: ASSQDPGNSNQPQH
d_gene: .
v_gene: TRBV4-1
j_gene: TRBJ1-5
abundance: .

CDR3aa: ATRIRGGRGSTDTQY
d_gene: TRBD2
v_gene: TRBV10-3
j_gene: TRBJ2-3
abundance: .

CDR3aa: ASSPKETGPLYEQY
d_gene: TRBD1
v_gene: TRBV14
j_gene: TRBJ2-7
abundance: .

CDR3aa: ASSFTPGRALTGELF
d_gene: .
v_gene: TRBV27
j_gene: TRBJ2-2
abundance: .

CDR3aa: ASSGDINYEQY
d_gene: .
v_gene: TRBV2
j_gene: TRBJ2-7
abundance: .